These 16 T cell receptor beta chains were all obtained from the same sample, sequenced in a study of blood T cell repertoires in COVID-19. Data came from immunoSEQ multiplex PCR; TCRdb stores just in-frame clones and leaves some out. The table shows roughly 350,000 clones, with 75% to 90% occurring only once. The sample comprised peripheral blood. Receptor source: a woman between 45 and 65 years old with COVID-19, enrolled during active disease.

This chain connects TRBV12-3 or TRBV12-4 to TRBJ1-1, with 11 positions matching TRBD1. The junction had 9 bases not matched to a gene; V was cut back by 7 bases and J by 11 bases. The CDR3 length is 13 residues. As DNA, the CDR3 is TGTGCCAGCAATAGTCCCGGGACAGGGGGGGCTTTCTTT. Translated, it gives CASNSPGTGGAFF.

Concerning this clone itself: Other DNA sequences in this specimen translate into the identical CDR3. The CDR3 coding sequence is TGTGCCAGCAGCTTCAGAGAGACCCAGTACTTC. Its protein product is CASSFRETQYF. The chain combines TRBV11-3 with TRBJ2-5; no clear D. The germline V gene has CDR1 SGHNT and CDR2 YENEEA. The CDR3 extends over 11 amino acids. Trimming removed 3 bases at V and 4 bases at J, with 3 bases between.

This chain connects TRBV20-1 to TRBJ2-7; 10 bases are shared with TRBD2. Germline V gene lookup returns CDR1 DFQATT and CDR2 SNEGSKA (reference sequence). There are 15 residues in the CDR3. V lost 3 bases, J lost 4 bases, and 9 bases stayed unmatched. The CDR3 sequence: CSASRPGTSAYEQYF. CDR3 nucleotides: TGCAGTGCTAGTCGCCCGGGGACTAGCGCATACGAGCAGTACTTC.

The J gene is TRBJ1-1, the V gene TRBV30, with 11 nucleotides matching TRBD1. V was pared by 0 bases and J by 4 bases, with 13 bases of the junction left unmatched. This CDR3 comprises 18 residues. The V gene's germline CDR1 is GTSNPN and CDR2 SVGIG (reference sequence). The CDR3 coding sequence is TGTGCCTGGAGTGTTAAGGACAGGGGGCGTCGATTGGGCACTGAAGCTTTCTTT. It translates to CAWSVKDRGRRLGTEAFF.

This sequence joins TRBV27 and TRBJ1-2; maybe TRBD1 (5 bases). Looked up from germline, CDR1 is MNHEY and CDR2 is SMNVEV (reference sequence). Between the trimmed V and J ends, which lost 2 bases and 4 bases, there was a span of 11 bases. The CDR3 spans 14 residues. The CDR3 DNA reads TGTGCCAGCAGTTTAATGGGGGGTCCCTATGGCTACACCTTC. It translates to CASSLMGGPYGYTF.

The chain uses TRBV19 and TRBJ2-7; 9 nucleotides align to TRBD2. The germline V gene has CDR1 LNHDA and CDR2 SQIVND (reference sequence). The length of the CDR3 is 14 residues. J was trimmed by 2 bases and V by 4 bases; bases with no gene match: 3. Here the CDR3 DNA reads TGTGCCAGTAGTAGAGCTAGCGGGACCTACGAGCAGTACTTC. This sequence encodes CASSRASGTYEQYF.

The gene calls are TRBV7-8 and TRBJ2-2; TRBD2 agrees at 8 bases. Germline lookup yields CDR1 SGHVS and CDR2 FQNEAQ. The V gene end was trimmed by 9 bases and the J gene end by 3 bases; junction bases not matched to a gene: 12. This CDR3 spans 16 amino acids. CDR3 nucleotides: TGTGCCAGTAGACTAGCGAGGAGGTTCGACACCGGGGAGCTGTTTTTT. Translated, it gives CASRLARRFDTGELFF. Full variable domain (remainder filled in from reference TRBV7-8 and TRBJ2-2): GAGVSQSPRYKVAKRGQDVALRCDPISGHVSLFWYQQALGQGPEFLTYFQNEAQLDKSGLPSDRFFAERPEGSVSTLKIQRTQQEDSAVYLCASRLARRFDTGELFFGEGSRLTVL.

This rearrangement joins TRBV6-6 to TRBJ1-5; tentatively, D is TRBD1 (5 bases). V was clipped by 2 bases and J by 2 bases, with 7 bases between them. CDR3 length: 14 residues. Looked up from germline, CDR1 is MNHNY and CDR2 is SVGAGI (reference sequence). The CDR3: CASSYRGGNQPQHF. CDR3 DNA sequence: TGTGCCAGCAGTTACCGGGGGGGCAATCAGCCCCAGCATTTT.

This chain links TRBV27 with TRBJ2-7; 7 bases map to TRBD2. V shed 6 bases and J 0 bases; nucleotides not matched to a gene: 5. This CDR3 has 14 residues. Germline V gives CDR1 MNHEY, CDR2 SMNVEV (reference sequence). The CDR3 DNA sequence: TGTGCCAGCAGCCCCGCTAGCGGCTCCTACGAGCAGTACTTC. It translates to CASSPASGSYEQYF.

V is TRBV6-5 and J is TRBJ1-3; 7 bases match TRBD1. The CDR3 is 16 residues long. The ends lost 4 bases at V and 0 bases at J; junction bases unmatched: 6. CDR1 and CDR2 (germline): MNHEY, SVGAGI. DNA for the CDR3: TGTGCCAGCAGTTTCCCAACAGGGGTCTCTGGAAACACCATATATTTT. Translating gives CASSFPTGVSGNTIYF.

This rearrangement joins TRBV2 to TRBJ2-7; 8 bases agree with TRBD2. CDR1 is SNHLY and CDR2 is FYNNEI in the germline V gene. The CDR3 contains 13 residues. V was clipped by 7 bases and J by 5 bases; unmatched bases: 7. Here the CDR3 DNA reads TGTGCCAGCACGCAGCGGGGGATCAACGAGCAGTACTTC. It translates to CASTQRGINEQYF.

The chain carries TRBV7-6 and TRBJ2-1; 10 positions agree with TRBD2. V lost 6 bases, J lost 0 bases, and 5 bases stayed unmatched. This CDR3 comprises 16 residues. Germline lookup yields CDR1 SGHVS and CDR2 FNYEAQ. CDR3 nucleotide sequence: TGTGCCAGCAGACTTGCTAGCGGGAGCTCCTACAATGAGCAGTTCTTC. Its translation: CASRLASGSSYNEQFF.

The gene calls are TRBV4-2 and TRBJ2-7; TRBD1 matches at 7 bases. The germline CDR1 and CDR2 sequences are LGHNA and YNFKEQ. This CDR3 region has 15 residues. V lost 3 bases to trimming and J lost 2 bases; unmatched junction nucleotides: 7. This chain's CDR3 is CASSHDPGTAYEQYF. The CDR3 bases are TGTGCCAGCAGCCATGACCCCGGGACAGCCTACGAGCAGTACTTC.

V usage is TRBV11-2 and J usage is TRBJ2-3; TRBD1 matches 7 bases. CDR3 length: 16 residues. V lost 3 bases to trimming and J lost 2 bases; unmatched junction nucleotides: 8. From germline, CDR1 is SGHAT and CDR2 FQNNGV. CDR3 in amino acids: CASSFLTGQYTDTQYF. CDR3 coding DNA: TGTGCCAGCAGCTTCCTAACGGGACAGTACACAGATACGCAGTATTTT.

The V and J genes are TRBV4-1 and TRBJ2-1, with D tentatively TRBD2 (5 bases). The CDR3 is 18 residues long. Germline V lookup: CDR1 MGHRA, CDR2 YSYEKL. Trimming removed 3 bases from V and 0 bases from J, with 18 bases in between. CDR3 protein: CASSQDAAFTSSYNEQFF. In nucleotides, the CDR3 is TGCGCCAGCAGCCAGGACGCCGCTTTCACTAGCTCCTACAATGAGCAGTTCTTC.

V usage is TRBV4-2 and J usage is TRBJ2-1, with 11 bases aligning to TRBD2. Losses at the gene ends were 0 bases for V and 6 bases for J; bases not matched to a gene: 4. This CDR3 contains 16 residues. Germline CDR1 LGHNA, CDR2 YNFKEQ. CDR3 nucleotides: TGTGCCAGCAGCCAAGATCTTACTAGCGGGAGCAATGAGCAGTTCTTC. Protein product: CASSQDLTSGSNEQFF.